A single T cell receptor (beta chain) is shown here with its context. Its antigen is unidentified. V shed 4 bases, J shed 1 base, and the junction held 13 bases outside the gene matches. The CDR3 totals 17 residues. CDR1 and CDR2 from the germline V gene are SGHRS and YFSETQ. This entry is derived from a study of blood T cells in healthy people across ages. Regarding the study as a whole: Changes in expanded clonotypes were possibly confounded, as the CMV status of donors was unknown.

For the second PCR, which ran for roughly 6 to 12 cycles, a sample-barcoded 5' primer and a J-beta primer mix were used. Each CDR3 protein gets one entry after TCRdb re-called the 5' RACE reads with MiXCR. The sample has around 1.5 million distinct CDR3 sequences, about 31% seen once. The sequence was obtained from a woman in her 30s in good health. The V gene is TRBV5-1, the J gene TRBJ1-2, with 7 positions matching TRBD1. Sequencing used blood. The CDR3 DNA is TGCGCCAGCAGCGTCGGCAATAGACAGGGATTTAACTATGGCTACACCTTC. Translating it yields CASSVGNRQGFNYGYTF.